Presented here are 14 T cell receptor beta chains from one specimen sequenced in a study of blood T cells in healthy people across ages. Through a sample-barcoded 5' primer and a J-beta primer mix, a second PCR was run for about 7 to 12 cycles. TCRdb re-analysed the 5' RACE reads in MiXCR, keeping a single row per CDR3 protein. The repertoire holds around 1,600,000 distinct CDR3 sequences, with 35% to 45% as singletons. The sample consisted of blood. The receptors derive from a woman aged 18-30 years in good health.

In this sample, this clonotype turned up a few times. V usage is TRBV7-2 and J usage is TRBJ2-5, with 9 nucleotides matching TRBD2. The junction had 9 bases not matched to a gene; V was cut back by 0 bases and J by 1 base. The length of the CDR3 is 18 residues. Germline CDR1 SGHTA, CDR2 FQGNSA. The CDR3 region is CASSLALRGGRVQETQYF. CDR3 nucleotide sequence: TGTGCCAGCAGCTTAGCTCTGCGGGGGGGGCGCGTCCAAGAGACCCAGTACTTC. The variable domain in full, completed from reference TRBV7-2 and TRBJ2-5, reads GAGVSQSPSNKVTEKGKDVELRCDPISGHTALYWYRQSLGQGLEFLIYFQGNSAPDKSGLPSDRFSAERTGGSVSTLTIQRTQQEDSAVYLCASSLALRGGRVQETQYFGPGTRLLVL.

V and J are TRBV20-1 and TRBJ2-3, with D maybe TRBD2 (6 bases). The CDR3 is 15 amino acids. The germline V gene encodes CDR1 DFQATT and CDR2 SNEGSKA (reference sequence). Trimming removed 0 bases from V and 1 base from J, with 11 bases in between. The CDR3: CSARDGGAGTDTQYF. The CDR3 DNA sequence: TGCAGTGCTAGAGACGGGGGAGCTGGCACAGATACGCAGTATTTT.

The count of this clonotype is one. The chain is built from TRBV11-2 and TRBJ2-7; 8 bases align to TRBD2. V shed 5 bases, J shed 4 bases, and the junction held 7 bases outside the gene matches. The germline V gene encodes CDR1 SGHAT and CDR2 FQNNGV. The CDR3 extends over 14 amino acids. The CDR3 bases are TGTGCCAGCAGCCGGACTAGCACCTCGTACGAGCAGTACTTC. It translates to CASSRTSTSYEQYF.

This sequence joins TRBV7-9 and TRBJ2-7; perhaps TRBD2 as D (6 bases). Germline V gives CDR1 SEHNR, CDR2 FQNEAQ (reference sequence). The CDR3 contains 14 residues. V lost 1 base and J 3 bases, leaving 10 bases between the germline ends. The DNA of the CDR3 is TGTGCCAGCAGCTTAGAGGCGGAGGGCTACGAGCAGTACTTC. Its protein is CASSLEAEGYEQYF. Drawing the rest from reference TRBV7-9 and TRBJ2-7, the complete variable domain is DTGVSQNPRHKITKRGQNVTFRCDPISEHNRLYWYRQTLGQGPEFLTYFQNEAQLEKSRLLSDRFSAERPKGSFSTLEIQRTEQGDSAMYLCASSLEAEGYEQYFGPGTRLTVT.

The V and J genes are TRBV7-3 and TRBJ2-1; 7 bases are a match to TRBD2. Germline V CDR1 and CDR2: SGHTA, FQGTGA. With V trimmed by 3 bases and J by 5 bases, 7 bases remained unmatched. CDR3 length: 15 amino acids. CDR3 coding DNA: TGTGCCAGCAGCTTCGAGGCGGGAGATGACAATGAGCAGTTCTTC. Its protein product is CASSFEAGDDNEQFF. The full variable domain, with the rest looked up from reference TRBV7-3 and TRBJ2-1, is GAGVSQTPSNKVTEKGKYVELRCDPISGHTALYWYRQSLGQGPEFLIYFQGTGAADDSGLPNDRFFAVRPEGSVSTLKIQRTERGDSAVYLCASSFEAGDDNEQFFGPGTRLTVL.

The chain carries TRBV18 and TRBJ1-5; no clear D gene. V was pared by 1 base and J by 8 bases, with 12 bases between. The CDR3 runs to 14 residues. In germline, CDR1 is KGHSH, CDR2 LQKENI. The CDR3 sequence is CASSPQKGVEPQHF. Here the CDR3 DNA reads TGTGCCAGCTCACCACAGAAGGGCGTGGAGCCCCAGCATTTT. Using reference TRBV18 and TRBJ1-5 for the parts outside the CDR3, the full variable domain is NAGVMQNPRHLVRRRGQEARLRCSPMKGHSHVYWYRQLPEEGLKFMVYLQKENIIDESGMPKERFSAEFPKEGPSILRIQQVVRGDSAAYFCASSPQKGVEPQHFGDGTRLSIL.

As for this clonotype: Relative to the germline gene, one junction end is altered; a read error may explain this. V gene TRBV7-8 combines with J gene TRBJ2-3; 7 positions agree with TRBD2. The CDR3 totals 16 residues. Germline CDR1 is SGHVS and CDR2 is FQNEAQ. This CDR3 reads CANSLISGSSTDTQYF. The CDR3 DNA sequence: TGTGCCAACAGCTTAATTAGCGGGTCCAGCACAGATACGCAGTATTTT.

The chain recombines TRBV2 with TRBJ2-1; D is possibly TRBD1 (5 bases). The DNA matches TRBJ2-7 better at its end, which makes the J call doubtful. The CDR3 is 14 amino acids. Germline CDR1 and CDR2: SNHLY and FYNNEI. The CDR3 DNA sequence: TGTGCCAGCAGAAGCAGGGCTGCCTACAATGAGCAGTACTTC. This translates into CASRSRAAYNEQYF.

The chain combines TRBV14 with TRBJ1-1, with D possibly TRBD1 on 6 matching bases. CDR3 length: 16 amino acids. The germline V and J ends were trimmed by 1 base and 2 bases, with 14 bases remaining between them. The germline gives CDR1 SGHDN, CDR2 FVKESK. This CDR3 reads CASSQVVGGLNTEAFF. CDR3 DNA: TGTGCCAGCAGCCAAGTAGTCGGGGGCCTCAACACTGAAGCTTTCTTT.

The V and J genes are TRBV4-3 and TRBJ2-5; D may be TRBD1 (6 bases). The end of the DNA is better explained by TRBJ2-7, so the J call may be wrong. This CDR3 contains 14 residues. Looked up from germline, CDR1 is LGHNA and CDR2 is YSLEER. The CDR3 sequence: CASSLHHRVYEQYF. CDR3 nucleotide sequence: TGCGCCAGCAGCTTACACCACAGGGTTTACGAGCAGTACTTC.

The rearrangement uses TRBV20-1 and TRBJ1-2, with D unresolved. The germline V gene has CDR1 DFQATT and CDR2 SNEGSKA (reference sequence). V dropped 6 bases and J dropped 7 bases, with 15 bases sitting between them. The CDR3 spans 12 residues. This CDR3 reads CSATPRGRGYTF. In nucleotides, the CDR3 is TGCAGTGCCACTCCTCGGGGTCGTGGCTACACCTTC.

This clonotype has a single count. CDR3 DNA sequence: TGCAGTGCAGCTAGCGGGGGGGAAGCAGATACGCAGTATTTT. Protein: CSAASGGEADTQYF. The V call is TRBV20-1, the J call TRBJ2-3, with 12 bases matching TRBD2. CDR1 is DFQATT and CDR2 is SNEGSKA in the germline V gene (reference sequence). V lost 6 bases and J lost 4; bases outside the gene matches: 5. The CDR3 length is 14 residues.

With respect to this clonotype: The junction does not match germline at one end; this may be a read error. The rearrangement joins TRBV6-5 to TRBJ2-3; D uncertain. There are 17 residues in the CDR3. Germline V CDR1 and CDR2: MNHEY, SVGAGI. In DNA form, the CDR3 reads TGTGCCAGCAGTTACTCGATGTTCAGGCTTAGCAAAGATACGCAGTATTTT. Encoded protein: CASSYSMFRLSKDTQYF.

With regard to this clonotype: One end of the junction fails to match germline, which may point to a read error. V is TRBV28 and J is TRBJ2-5; TRBD2 aligns across 7 bases. The assigned J gene may be wrong: the sequence end matches TRBJ2-7 better. Germline assignment: CDR1 MDHEN and CDR2 SYDVKM. The CDR3 has 14 residues. The CDR3 DNA sequence: TGTGCCGGCAGTTTAGGACTAGTTTGGTACGAGCAGTACTTC. This gives the protein CAGSLGLVWYEQYF.